A selection of T cell receptor beta chains follows, all from one sample in a study of T-cell reconstitution after alpha-beta-depleted transplantation in children. TCRdb re-derived calls from the PCR reads in MiXCR, one entry per CDR3 protein. Of 90,000 to 100,000 distinct CDR3 sequences listed, around 22% are singletons. Sequenced here: PBMCs, sampled before TCRalphabeta/CD19-depleted stem cell transplant. These receptors all come from a boy aged 2 to 9 with acute lymphoblastic leukemia, due to receive a stem cell transplant. The CDR3 runs from the conserved cysteine through the conserved F or W. D genes are given only for firm matches. Rows may omit the clone size; those that give it use once, few, many or a size class.

d_call	v_call	j_call	clone_size	cdr3_aa	cdr3_nt
NA	TRBV6-4	TRBJ2-6	many	CASSDSRSGANVLTF	TGTGCCAGCAGTGACTCGCGCTCTGGGGCCAACGTCCTGACTTTC
NA	TRBV12-3/TRBV12-4	TRBJ2-1	NA	CASSLRLNSGGASNEQFF	TGTGCCAGCAGCTTAAGATTGAATAGCGGAGGCGCTTCCAATGAGCAGTTCTTC
TRBD1	TRBV6-5	TRBJ1-2	NA	CASSLKGTGYGYPF	TGTGCCAGCAGTTTGAAAGGGACAGGCTATGGCTACCCCTTC
TRBD1	TRBV7-2	TRBJ2-3	few	CASSLQATGGSYTQYF	TGTGCCAGCAGTTTGCAAGCGACAGGGGGTAGCTATACGCAGTATTTT
NA	TRBV5-1	TRBJ2-2	NA	CASSLEVSAWVLFF	TGCGCCAGCAGCTTGGAAGTATCCGCTTGGGTGCTGTTTTTT
NA	TRBV25-1	TRBJ1-1	NA	CASSEYGVEAFF	TGTGCCAGCAGTGAATATGGCGTTGAAGCTTTCTTT
NA	TRBV4-1	TRBJ2-7	NA	CASSQEPLYEQYF	TGCGCCAGCAGCCAAGAGCCCCTATACGAGCAGTACTTC
TRBD2	TRBV28	TRBJ2-1	few	CASSSFSGSSYNEQFF	TGTGCCAGCAGTTCCTTTAGCGGGAGCTCCTACAATGAGCAGTTCTTC
NA	TRBV5-6	TRBJ2-7	few	CASSFDRIVYEQYF	TGTGCCAGCAGCTTTGACAGAATTGTCTACGAGCAGTACTTC
NA	TRBV20-1	TRBJ2-2	NA	CSARTTGELFF	TGCAGTGCTCGGACCACCGGGGAGCTGTTTTTT
NA	TRBV6-5	TRBJ2-3	NA	CASSYSTGTVLTDTQYF	TGTGCCAGCAGTTACTCAACCGGGACGGTGCTAACAGATACGCAGTATTTT
NA	TRBV29-1	TRBJ2-1	few	CSVELAGNEQFF	TGCAGCGTTGAGCTAGCTGGTAATGAGCAGTTCTTC
TRBD1	TRBV3-1	TRBJ1-1	NA	CASSQGTGNTEAFF	TGTGCCAGCAGCCAAGGGACAGGGAACACTGAAGCTTTCTTT
NA	TRBV29-1	TRBJ2-1	NA	CSVVRVISYNEQFF	TGCAGCGTAGTTCGGGTTATATCCTACAATGAGCAGTTCTTC
NA	TRBV5-5	TRBJ2-3	few	CASVQEHGADTQYF	TGTGCCAGCGTCCAGGAGCATGGGGCAGATACGCAGTATTTT
NA	TRBV5-1	TRBJ2-3	few	CASSKGFGTDTQYF	TGCGCCAGCAGTAAGGGATTCGGCACAGATACGCAGTATTTT
TRBD2	TRBV5-4	TRBJ2-2	NA	CASSLRTGTSGGNTGELFF	TGTGCCAGCAGCTTAAGAACCGGGACTAGCGGAGGGAACACCGGGGAGCTGTTTTTT